One T cell receptor beta chain is described in this entry. This sample stems from a study of Tregs in tolerant kidney transplant recipients. Mixed chimerism was transient after nonmyeloablative marrow transplants from related graft donors. The repertoire was sequenced with immunoSEQ multiplex PCR; TCRdb's copy has only in-frame clones and lacks some. The sample lists tens of thousands of clones, roughly 93% occurring once. Per the germline V gene, CDR1 is SGHNT and CDR2 is YENEEA. There are 15 residues in the CDR3. V gave up 5 bases and J gave up 2 bases, with 10 bases separating them. This clonotype originated in a human patient who received a combined kidney and bone marrow transplant. Part of the T cells may come from the graft donor. Sequenced here: CD4+ T cells from blood (PBMCs), sampled 12 months after the transplant. The chain joins TRBV11-3 to TRBJ2-6, with a tentative D call TRBD1 (6 bases). The CDR3 loop is CASSAQGPGANVLTF. CDR3 nucleotide sequence: TGTGCCAGCAGCGCACAGGGACCTGGGGCCAACGTCCTGACTTTC.